This T cell receptor (beta chain) was captured in a study of blood T cell repertoires in COVID-19. Germline V gene sequence: CDR1 WNHNN, CDR2 SYGVQD (reference sequence). V dropped 8 bases and J dropped 3 bases, with 8 bases sitting between them. The CDR3 is made up of 11 amino acids. Assay used: immunoSEQ multiplex PCR; TCRdb lists only in-frame clones, some missing. The sample holds about 230,000 clones, about nine tenths seen once. The sequence was collected from a man aged 50 or older with COVID-19, enrolled during active disease. The V call is TRBV10-1, the J call TRBJ2-7; no clear D gene. Input material: peripheral blood. The CDR3, as DNA: TGCGCCAGCGGAGAAGGCTACGAGCAGTACTTC. The encoded protein is CASGEGYEQYF.